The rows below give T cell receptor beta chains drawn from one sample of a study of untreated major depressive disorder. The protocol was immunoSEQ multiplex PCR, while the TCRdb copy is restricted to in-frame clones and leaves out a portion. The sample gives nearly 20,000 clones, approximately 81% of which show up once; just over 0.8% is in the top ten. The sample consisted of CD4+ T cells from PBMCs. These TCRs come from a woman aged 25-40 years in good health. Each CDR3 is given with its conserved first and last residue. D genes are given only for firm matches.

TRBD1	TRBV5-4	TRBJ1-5	CASSLFGRGQPQHF
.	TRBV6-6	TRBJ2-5	CASSYEGESETQYF
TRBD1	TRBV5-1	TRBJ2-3	CASSTDRGRSTDTQYF
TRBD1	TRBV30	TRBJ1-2	CACTSWAYRGRGYTF
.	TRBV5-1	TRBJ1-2	CASSLAGETDGYTF
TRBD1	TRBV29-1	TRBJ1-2	CSVDGQGPNSSGYTF
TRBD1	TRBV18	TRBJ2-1	CASSPYGQGVGNEQFF
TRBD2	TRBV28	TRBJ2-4	CASSLTRPGLAGVWGAKNIQYF
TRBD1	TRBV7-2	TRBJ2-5	CASNTQGVGETQYF
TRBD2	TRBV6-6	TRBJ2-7	CASGLAAHYEQYF
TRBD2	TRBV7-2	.	CASSRTSGTYEQYF
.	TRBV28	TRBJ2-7	CASSLGISYEQYF
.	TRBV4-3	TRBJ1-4	CASSQDQGGNEKLFF
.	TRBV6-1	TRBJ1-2	CASTPAAGYTF
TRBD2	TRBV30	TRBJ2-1	CAWSPGLAVNEQFF
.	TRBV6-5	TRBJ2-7	CARDGRRSYEQYF
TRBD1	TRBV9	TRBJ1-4	CASSTDGTGNEKLFF
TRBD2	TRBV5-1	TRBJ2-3	CASSFDSGRVTDTQYF
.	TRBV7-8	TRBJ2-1	CASSLANEQFF
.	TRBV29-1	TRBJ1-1	CSVVRDGRNTEAFF
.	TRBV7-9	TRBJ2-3	CASSSAGTDTQYF
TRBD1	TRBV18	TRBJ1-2	CASSAGTDNYGYTF
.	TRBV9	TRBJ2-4	CASSVSPGSENIQYF
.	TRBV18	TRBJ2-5	CASSPNPQETQYF